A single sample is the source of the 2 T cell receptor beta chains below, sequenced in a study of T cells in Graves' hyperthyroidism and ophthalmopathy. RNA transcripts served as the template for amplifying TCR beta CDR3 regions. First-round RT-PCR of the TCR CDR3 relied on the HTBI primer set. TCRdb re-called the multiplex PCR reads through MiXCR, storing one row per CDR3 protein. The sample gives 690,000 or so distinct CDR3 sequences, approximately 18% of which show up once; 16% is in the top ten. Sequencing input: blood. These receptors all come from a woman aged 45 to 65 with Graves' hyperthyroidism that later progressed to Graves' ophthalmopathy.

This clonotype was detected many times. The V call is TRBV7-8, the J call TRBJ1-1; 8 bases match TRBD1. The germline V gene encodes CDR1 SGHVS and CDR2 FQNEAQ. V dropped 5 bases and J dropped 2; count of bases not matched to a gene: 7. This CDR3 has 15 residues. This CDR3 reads CASSPIGQGNTEAFF. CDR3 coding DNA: TGTGCCAGCAGCCCAATAGGACAGGGAAACACTGAAGCTTTCTTT.

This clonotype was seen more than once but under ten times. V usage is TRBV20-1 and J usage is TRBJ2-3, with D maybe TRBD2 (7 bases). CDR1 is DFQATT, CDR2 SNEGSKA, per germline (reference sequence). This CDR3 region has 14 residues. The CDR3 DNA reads TGCAGCCCCCAATACCGGGGGGCCCGAGATACGCAGTATTTT. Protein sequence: CSPQYRGARDTQYF.